This T cell receptor beta chain was obtained from a study of T cells in Graves' hyperthyroidism and ophthalmopathy. Overall study findings and caveats: With a median lead of around 6.7 months before onset, the model predicted ophthalmopathy.

The CDR3 extends over 12 amino acids. Germline CDR1 and CDR2: SQVTM and ANQGSEA. V lost 2 bases, J lost 11 bases, and 15 bases lay in between. The CDR3 regions of TCR beta were amplified from RNA transcripts. HTBI primers were the set used in a first-round RT-PCR of the TCR CDR3. In TCRdb, the multiplex PCR reads were re-called with MiXCR into one record per CDR3 protein. The data contain 500,000 to 600,000 distinct CDR3 sequences, about 20% of them seen just once; the ten biggest clones take up 47%. Exclusion followed for patients with uncontrolled infection, other autoimmune disease, pregnancy or lactation. Each diagnosis drew on symptoms, thyroxine, TRAb, thyroid ultrasound and orbital computed tomography findings. There are a few counts of this clonotype. What it binds is unknown.

The source of this sequence is a man between 35 and 55 years old with Graves' ophthalmopathy. Sample: blood. The V call is TRBV29-1, the J call TRBJ2-5; D may be TRBD1 or TRBD2 (5 bases each). The chain's CDR3 is CSVELGPKEQYF. CDR3 nucleotide sequence: TGCAGCGTTGAACTGGGACCCAAGGAACAGTACTTC. Drawing the rest from reference TRBV29-1 and TRBJ2-5, the complete variable domain is SAVISQKPSRDICQRGTSLTIQCQVDSQVTMMFWYRQQPGQSLTLIATANQGSEATYESGFVIDKFPISRPNLTFSTLTVSNMSPEDSSIYLCSVELGPKEQYFGPGTRLLVL.